This is a list of T cell receptor beta chains from one sample in a study of blood T cell repertoires in COVID-19. Libraries were prepared by immunoSEQ multiplex PCR; TCRdb keeps only in-frame clonotypes and omits some of them. This repertoire shows 150,000 to 200,000 clones, about four fifths found once; its top ten account for around 10%. Specimen: peripheral blood. The receptors here all came from a woman aged 80 or older with COVID-19, enrolled during active disease. Each CDR3 is given with its conserved first and last residue. A D gene is named only where the DNA matches it firmly. Size values are once, few and many counts, or a class for expanded clones, and some rows have none.

J gene	D gene	V gene	clone size	CDR3 DNA	CDR3 protein
TRBJ1-1	-	TRBV11-2	once	TGTGCCAGCAGCCCAGTCGGCGGGGGTTATAGCACTGAAGCTTTCTTT	CASSPVGGGYSTEAFF
TRBJ2-2	TRBD2	TRBV19	-	TGTGCCAGCCGACTAGCGGGAGGCGCGAACACCGGGGAGCTGTTTTTT	CASRLAGGANTGELFF
TRBJ1-3	TRBD1	TRBV4-3	-	TGCGCCAGCAGCCGAGACAGGGGGCCCTACTCTGGAAACACCATATATTTT	CASSRDRGPYSGNTIYF
TRBJ1-2	-	TRBV7-2	-	TGTGCCAGCAGCTTAGCGAGCTCCTATGGCTACACCTTC	CASSLASSYGYTF
TRBJ1-2	TRBD1	TRBV5-1	-	TGCGCCAGCTCCTCGTGGGACAGGGGTAACTATGGCTACACCTTC	CASSSWDRGNYGYTF
TRBJ1-5	-	TRBV28	-	TGTGCCAGCAGTTTTAACCAGGGACAGCCCCAGCATTTT	CASSFNQGQPQHF
TRBJ2-3	-	TRBV7-9	-	TGTGCCAGCAGTCCCCCGGGAAGTATCACAGATACGCAGTATTTT	CASSPPGSITDTQYF
TRBJ1-2	TRBD1	TRBV6-6	few	TGTGCCAGCAGTCCCTCTGGACAGGGACTTAACTATGGCTACACCTTC	CASSPSGQGLNYGYTF
TRBJ2-7	-	TRBV2	-	TGTGCCAGCAGCCGAACCCGGTGGTACGAGCAGTACTTC	CASSRTRWYEQYF
TRBJ2-3	TRBD1	TRBV4-1	-	TGCGCCAGCAGCCAGGGACAGGGAATAGATACGCAGTATTTT	CASSQGQGIDTQYF
TRBJ2-7	TRBD2	TRBV24-1	once	TGTGCCACCATCGGGACTAGCGGGAGCCACGAGCAGTACTTC	CATIGTSGSHEQYF
TRBJ2-3	-	TRBV24-1	-	TGTGCCACCAGTGAGGTACAGGGCACAGATACGCAGTATTTT	CATSEVQGTDTQYF
TRBJ1-3	-	TRBV5-4	-	TGTGCCAGCAGCTCGAAGGACAGCGGAAACACCATATATTTT	CASSSKDSGNTIYF
TRBJ2-1	TRBD2	TRBV4-3	once	TGCGCCAGCAGCCAAGGGCTAGCGGGGCTCTCCTACAATGAGCAGTTCTTC	CASSQGLAGLSYNEQFF
TRBJ2-1	TRBD1	TRBV4-1	-	TGCGCCAGCAGCCCGAGACAGGGTGACAATGAGCAGTTCTTC	CASSPRQGDNEQFF
TRBJ2-5	-	TRBV29-1	-	TGCAGCGTTGAAACAGGGATGGAGACCCAGTACTTC	CSVETGMETQYF
TRBJ1-1	-	TRBV19	-	TGTGCCAGTAGTACACCTCATGAGGGTCAAACTGAAGCTTTCTTT	CASSTPHEGQTEAFF
TRBJ2-1	TRBD2	TRBV29-1	-	TGCAGCGTTTGGGGCGGGGGCTCCTACAATGAGCAGTTCTTC	CSVWGGGSYNEQFF
TRBJ1-2	TRBD1	TRBV7-2	-	TGTGCCAGCAGCTTAGGAGACAGGGTCTATGGCTACACCTTC	CASSLGDRVYGYTF
TRBJ2-2	-	TRBV7-3	-	TGTGCCAGCAGTCCACGGGGTTCCGGGGAGCTGTTTTTT	CASSPRGSGELFF
TRBJ2-7	TRBD1	TRBV5-1	-	TGCGCCAGCAGCTTGGGACAGGGCCCCTACGAGCAGTACTTC	CASSLGQGPYEQYF
TRBJ1-3	TRBD1	TRBV24-1	few	TGTGCCACCAGTGCCCTCGGGACAGCTGGAAACACCATATATTTT	CATSALGTAGNTIYF
TRBJ2-5	-	TRBV29-1	-	TGCAGCGTTGAATACGCAGGGGCGATGCAAGAGACCCAGTACTTC	CSVEYAGAMQETQYF
TRBJ1-1	-	TRBV4-3	-	TGCGCCAGCAGCCAAGGATCGGGGATAAACGCCCGCGCAGCTTTCTTT	CASSQGSGINARAAFF
TRBJ1-2	TRBD1	TRBV2	-	TGTGCCAGCAGCCGTCTGGACAGGCTATACTTC	CASSRLDRLYF
TRBJ2-1	TRBD1	TRBV2	-	TGTGCCAGCAAACCTACGACAGGGACCGATGAGCAGTTCTTC	CASKPTTGTDEQFF
TRBJ2-3	-	TRBV9	-	TGTGCCAGCAGCCAGCACGGGGGAGATACGCAGTATTTT	CASSQHGGDTQYF
TRBJ2-5	TRBD1	TRBV27	-	TGTGCCAGCAGCCGGCACCCGACAGGGGGCGCAAGTCAAGAGACCCAGTACTTC	CASSRHPTGGASQETQYF
TRBJ2-7	-	TRBV21-1	-	TGTGCCAGCAGCAAAGCACGAGAATACGAGCAGTACTTC	CASSKAREYEQYF
TRBJ2-7	-	TRBV27	-	TGTGCCAGCAGTTTCTCGGGACTGGCTTCCTACGAGCAGTACTTC	CASSFSGLASYEQYF
TRBJ1-1	TRBD1	TRBV19	-	TGTGCCAGTAGTATACGGACAGGGGCGGTGAACACTGAAGCTTTCTTT	CASSIRTGAVNTEAFF
TRBJ2-3	-	TRBV5-1	-	TGCGCCAGCACCCTGGGCCCTGCAGGTACGCAGTATTTT	CASTLGPAGTQYF
TRBJ2-1	TRBD2	TRBV28	-	TGTGCCAGCAGTTTTCAGCGGGAGGAGCGCGAGCAGTTCTTC	CASSFQREEREQFF
TRBJ2-3	TRBD2	TRBV11-3	-	TGTGCCAGCAGCCGCGGACTAGCGGTCACAGATACGCAGTATTTT	CASSRGLAVTDTQYF
TRBJ2-7	TRBD2	TRBV10-3	-	TGTGCCATCAGTGAGTCCCCCAGCGGGGGGGCCTTCCACGAGCAGTACTTC	CAISESPSGGAFHEQYF
TRBJ2-1	-	TRBV21-1	-	TGTGCCGGGCCAGAGGGTCCTTACAATGAGCAGTTCTTC	CAGPEGPYNEQFF
TRBJ1-3	-	TRBV5-1	-	TGCGCCAGCAGCTTGGCAGGGGCTGCCCCCTCTGGAAACACCATATATTTT	CASSLAGAAPSGNTIYF
TRBJ1-1	-	TRBV5-1	-	TGCGCCAGCAGCTACTCAGGACAGAACACTGAAGCTTTCTTT	CASSYSGQNTEAFF
TRBJ1-1	TRBD1	TRBV30	-	TGTGCCTGGAGTGTAAATCCAGGGGGAGCTTTCTTT	CAWSVNPGGAFF
TRBJ2-7	-	TRBV14	few	TGTGCCAGCAGCCGGCTCACGGACAGTCAACAGTACTTC	CASSRLTDSQQYF
TRBJ1-2	TRBD1	TRBV7-9	-	TGTGCCAGCAGCGTGTCCGGGACAGTCGATGGCTACACCTTC	CASSVSGTVDGYTF
TRBJ2-3	-	TRBV9	-	TGTGCCAGCAGCGTAGGAGGCTACTACACAGATACGCAGTATTTT	CASSVGGYYTDTQYF
TRBJ2-5	-	TRBV2	-	TGTGCCAGCAGTGAAGGAGGGGAGGGGGGAGAGACCCAGTACTTC	CASSEGGEGGETQYF
TRBJ2-1	TRBD1	TRBV24-1	-	TGTGCCACCAGTGACCTTGGAGAGGGGACAGGGCAGTTGGATGAGCAGTTCTTC	CATSDLGEGTGQLDEQFF
TRBJ2-3	TRBD2	TRBV7-6	few	TGTGCCAGCAGCTTAGCCGTCCCTGGGGCTAGCGGGAGGACAAGCACAGATACGCAGTATTTT	CASSLAVPGASGRTSTDTQYF
TRBJ1-2	-	TRBV6-5	-	TGTGCCAGCAGTTACTCGGGGCAGGGGTGGTATGGCTACACCTTC	CASSYSGQGWYGYTF
TRBJ1-2	-	TRBV25-1	-	TGTGCCAGCAGTGATCTTGAGGGTAACTATGGCTACACCTTC	CASSDLEGNYGYTF
TRBJ2-7	-	TRBV5-6	-	TGTGCCAGCAGCTTGTTTCCTCCCCGCTCCTACGAGCAGTACTTC	CASSLFPPRSYEQYF
TRBJ1-3	-	TRBV7-9	few	TGTGCCCTAGGAGGGGTTGGAAACACCATATATTTT	CALGGVGNTIYF
TRBJ2-3	-	TRBV7-8	-	TGTGCCAGCAGCGGGGGCCCGTCTACAGATACGCAGTATTTT	CASSGGPSTDTQYF
TRBJ2-5	-	TRBV5-1	-	TGCGCCAGCAGCTTGCTGACAGACCAAGAGACCCAGTACTTC	CASSLLTDQETQYF
TRBJ2-3	TRBD1	TRBV7-8	-	TGTGCCAGCAGCTTATCACTGTTACTGGGACAGGCCCTCACAGATACGCAGTATTTT	CASSLSLLLGQALTDTQYF